A selection of T cell receptor beta chains follows, all from one sample in a study of regulatory dendritic cells for organ transplantation. Profiling relied on immunoSEQ multiplex PCR, and the TCRdb table lists in-frame clones only, not all of them. The sample shows about 30,000 clones, roughly 80% of them seen only once. The sequenced sample was naive CD4+ T cells from blood. Receptors were obtained from a human donor in good health. Both conserved end residues are part of each CDR3. Each record gives: D gene, V gene, clone size, J gene, CDR3 protein, CDR3 DNA. D genes are given only for firm matches. Size is omitted from some rows. Given values are once, few, many or a class for expanded clones.

d_gene: -; v_gene: TRBV7-2; abundance: once; j_gene: TRBJ2-1; CDR3aa: CASSFGGRWNEQFF; CDR3nt: TGTGCCAGCAGCTTCGGGGGGCGGTGGAATGAGCAGTTCTTC
d_gene: -; v_gene: TRBV6-1; abundance: -; j_gene: TRBJ1-2; CDR3aa: CASSETENYGYTF; CDR3nt: TGTGCCAGCAGTGAAACAGAAAACTATGGCTACACCTTC
d_gene: TRBD2; v_gene: TRBV27; abundance: -; j_gene: TRBJ2-1; CDR3aa: CASSSFLAGHNEQFF; CDR3nt: TGTGCCAGCAGTTCATTTCTAGCGGGGCACAATGAGCAGTTCTTC
d_gene: TRBD1; v_gene: TRBV5-6; abundance: -; j_gene: TRBJ1-2; CDR3aa: CASSWTGGNYGYTF; CDR3nt: TGTGCCAGCAGTTGGACAGGGGGGAACTATGGCTACACCTTC
d_gene: TRBD1; v_gene: TRBV2; abundance: -; j_gene: TRBJ1-6; CDR3aa: CASGYGQGGNSPLHF; CDR3nt: TGTGCCAGCGGTTACGGACAGGGGGGAAATTCACCCCTCCACTTT
d_gene: TRBD1; v_gene: TRBV2; abundance: -; j_gene: TRBJ1-5; CDR3aa: CASASDRVSNQPQHF; CDR3nt: TGTGCCAGCGCGAGCGACAGGGTTAGCAATCAGCCCCAGCATTTT
d_gene: -; v_gene: TRBV2; abundance: -; j_gene: TRBJ2-7; CDR3aa: CASSGTAYEQYF; CDR3nt: TGTGCCAGCAGTGGGACAGCCTACGAGCAGTACTTC
d_gene: -; v_gene: TRBV6-1; abundance: -; j_gene: TRBJ1-1; CDR3aa: CASNARGGMNTEAFF; CDR3nt: TGTGCCAGCAATGCCCGAGGAGGAATGAACACTGAAGCTTTCTTT
d_gene: -; v_gene: TRBV5-4; abundance: -; j_gene: TRBJ2-7; CDR3aa: CASSYRPRGTYEQYF; CDR3nt: TGTGCCAGCAGCTACAGGCCGCGAGGAACCTACGAGCAGTACTTC
d_gene: TRBD1; v_gene: TRBV2; abundance: -; j_gene: TRBJ1-1; CDR3aa: CASSVGGGNTEAFF; CDR3nt: TGTGCCAGCAGTGTCGGAGGGGGCAACACTGAAGCTTTCTTT
d_gene: -; v_gene: TRBV5-4; abundance: -; j_gene: TRBJ2-2; CDR3aa: CASSNPSVTGELFF; CDR3nt: TGTGCCAGCAGCAACCCCTCGGTAACCGGGGAGCTGTTTTTT
d_gene: -; v_gene: TRBV21-1; abundance: -; j_gene: TRBJ1-5; CDR3aa: CASSKGGGQPQHF; CDR3nt: TGTGCCAGCAGCAAAGGGGGGGGGCAGCCCCAGCATTTT
d_gene: -; v_gene: TRBV18; abundance: -; j_gene: TRBJ1-2; CDR3aa: CASSPNQATNYGYTF; CDR3nt: TGTGCCAGCTCACCTAACCAGGCCACTAACTATGGCTACACCTTC
d_gene: TRBD1; v_gene: TRBV6-5; abundance: once; j_gene: TRBJ1-5; CDR3aa: CASSDRVSNQPQHF; CDR3nt: TGTGCCAGCAGTGACAGGGTTAGCAATCAGCCCCAGCATTTT
d_gene: -; v_gene: TRBV7-2; abundance: -; j_gene: TRBJ1-1; CDR3aa: CASSLARGNTEAFF; CDR3nt: TGTGCCAGCAGCTTAGCGCGAGGGAACACTGAAGCTTTCTTT
d_gene: TRBD2; v_gene: TRBV19; abundance: -; j_gene: TRBJ2-5; CDR3aa: CASSWGGKETQYF; CDR3nt: TGTGCCAGTAGCTGGGGGGGTAAGGAGACCCAGTACTTC
d_gene: TRBD1; v_gene: TRBV18; abundance: -; j_gene: TRBJ2-3; CDR3aa: CASSTRTGGIVDTQYF; CDR3nt: TGTGCCAGCTCAACGCGGACAGGGGGCATAGTAGATACGCAGTATTTT
d_gene: TRBD1; v_gene: TRBV18; abundance: -; j_gene: TRBJ1-5; CDR3aa: CASSPRETGGFDQPQHF; CDR3nt: TGTGCCAGCTCACCACGGGAAACAGGGGGCTTTGATCAGCCCCAGCATTTT
d_gene: TRBD1; v_gene: TRBV5-1; abundance: -; j_gene: TRBJ1-1; CDR3aa: CASSLVIVQGAGTEAFF; CDR3nt: TGCGCCAGCAGCTTGGTTATAGTACAGGGGGCTGGCACTGAAGCTTTCTTT
d_gene: TRBD1; v_gene: TRBV6-6; abundance: -; j_gene: TRBJ1-1; CDR3aa: CASSYPGQGNTEAFF; CDR3nt: TGTGCCAGCAGTTACCCAGGACAGGGGAACACTGAAGCTTTCTTT
d_gene: TRBD2; v_gene: TRBV28; abundance: -; j_gene: TRBJ2-5; CDR3aa: CASSGGGSGQETQYF; CDR3nt: TGTGCCAGCAGTGGGGGGGGGAGCGGTCAAGAGACCCAGTACTTC
d_gene: -; v_gene: TRBV19; abundance: -; j_gene: TRBJ1-2; CDR3aa: CASSIGRDLPNYGYTF; CDR3nt: TGTGCCAGTAGTATCGGCAGAGACTTACCTAACTATGGCTACACCTTC
d_gene: TRBD1; v_gene: TRBV5-1; abundance: once; j_gene: TRBJ1-1; CDR3aa: CASSRDRDAEAFF; CDR3nt: TGCGCCAGTAGCCGGGACAGGGATGCTGAAGCTTTCTTT
d_gene: TRBD2; v_gene: TRBV2; abundance: -; j_gene: TRBJ2-1; CDR3aa: CASSSGGYNEQFF; CDR3nt: TGTGCCAGCAGTAGCGGGGGTTACAATGAGCAGTTCTTC
d_gene: TRBD1; v_gene: TRBV11-1; abundance: few; j_gene: TRBJ1-4; CDR3aa: CASSETGTNEKLFF; CDR3nt: TGTGCCAGCAGCGAGACAGGGACTAATGAAAAACTGTTTTTT
d_gene: -; v_gene: TRBV29-1; abundance: -; j_gene: TRBJ1-2; CDR3aa: CSAKQIGQGYGYTF; CDR3nt: TGCAGCGCCAAGCAGATAGGCCAGGGGTATGGCTACACCTTC
d_gene: -; v_gene: TRBV21-1; abundance: -; j_gene: TRBJ1-5; CDR3aa: CASSSRDTGDQPQHF; CDR3nt: TGTGCCAGCAGCTCCCGGGACACCGGGGATCAGCCCCAGCATTTT
d_gene: TRBD1; v_gene: TRBV19; abundance: -; j_gene: TRBJ1-6; CDR3aa: CASSVDRANSPLHF; CDR3nt: TGTGCCAGTAGTGTAGACAGGGCTAATTCACCCCTCCACTTT
d_gene: TRBD2; v_gene: TRBV5-1; abundance: -; j_gene: TRBJ2-3; CDR3aa: CASSFHTGTRTDTQYF; CDR3nt: TGCGCCAGCAGCTTTCATACCGGGACTAGGACAGATACGCAGTATTTT
d_gene: -; v_gene: TRBV7-6; abundance: -; j_gene: TRBJ2-5; CDR3aa: CASRGGGETQYF; CDR3nt: TGTGCCAGCAGGGGGGGAGGAGAGACCCAGTACTTC
d_gene: -; v_gene: TRBV9; abundance: -; j_gene: TRBJ2-1; CDR3aa: CASSVEAAYNEQFF; CDR3nt: TGTGCCAGCAGCGTAGAAGCGGCGTACAATGAGCAGTTCTTC
d_gene: TRBD2; v_gene: TRBV7-7; abundance: -; j_gene: TRBJ2-1; CDR3aa: CASSMGPGGPNEQFF; CDR3nt: TGTGCTAGCAGCATGGGTCCGGGGGGGCCGAATGAGCAGTTCTTC
d_gene: -; v_gene: TRBV25-1; abundance: -; j_gene: TRBJ2-1; CDR3aa: CATHQGHWSNEQFF; CDR3nt: TGTGCCACCCACCAGGGACACTGGAGTAATGAGCAGTTCTTC
d_gene: -; v_gene: TRBV4-2; abundance: -; j_gene: TRBJ1-6; CDR3aa: CASSHPQGGPESPLHF; CDR3nt: TGTGCCAGCAGCCATCCCCAGGGAGGCCCGGAATCACCCCTCCACTTT
d_gene: -; v_gene: TRBV4-2; abundance: few; j_gene: TRBJ1-1; CDR3aa: CASSQKQGGGVNTEAFF; CDR3nt: TGTGCCAGCAGCCAAAAACAGGGAGGGGGAGTGAACACTGAAGCTTTCTTT
d_gene: -; v_gene: TRBV15; abundance: -; j_gene: TRBJ2-7; CDR3aa: CATSRDRSGDEQYF; CDR3nt: TGTGCCACCAGCAGAGATCGGAGCGGAGACGAGCAGTACTTC
d_gene: -; v_gene: TRBV7-2; abundance: -; j_gene: TRBJ2-3; CDR3aa: CASSLGGTSTDTQYF; CDR3nt: TGTGCCAGCAGCTTAGGGGGCACCAGCACAGATACGCAGTATTTT
d_gene: TRBD2; v_gene: TRBV5-1; abundance: once; j_gene: TRBJ2-7; CDR3aa: CASSYGTSGGNYEQYF; CDR3nt: TGCGCCAGCAGCTACGGGACTAGCGGGGGGAACTACGAGCAGTACTTC
d_gene: TRBD2; v_gene: TRBV19; abundance: -; j_gene: TRBJ2-1; CDR3aa: CASSIAVAGVGSYNEQFF; CDR3nt: TGTGCCAGTAGTATAGCTGTAGCGGGGGTAGGTTCCTACAATGAGCAGTTCTTC
d_gene: -; v_gene: TRBV11-3; abundance: -; j_gene: TRBJ1-3; CDR3aa: CASRPTGSRTIYF; CDR3nt: TGTGCCAGCAGGCCTACAGGATCAAGGACCATATATTTT
d_gene: TRBD1; v_gene: TRBV7-9; abundance: -; j_gene: TRBJ1-5; CDR3aa: CASSLTGGAGNNQPQHF; CDR3nt: TGTGCCAGCAGCTTGACAGGGGGCGCGGGGAATAATCAGCCCCAGCATTTT